The entry below describes one T cell receptor (beta chain). This clonotype appeared a few times. Its target antigen remains unknown. No base quality information exists; no much larger clone differs at one position. The roughly 39 donors, aged about 6 to 90 years, were systemically healthy Caucasian individuals from Russia. Each donor gave ten milliliters of peripheral blood, collected into EDTA-treated Vacutainer tubes. Ficoll-Paque density-gradient centrifugation was used to isolate PBMCs, with at least 7 million per sample. Total RNA, at least 5.5 micrograms per sample, was extracted from PBMCs with Trizol reagent. For every donor, an aliquot of PBMCs went through flow cytometry to measure the percentages of naive CD45RAhigh/CD27high T cells. Preparation of the library involved 5' RACE. Sequencing took place on an Illumina HiSeq 2500. The second PCR ran for about 7 to 11 cycles and used a J-beta primer mix along with a sample-barcoded 5' primer. A template-switch 5' adaptor carrying 12 random nucleotides introduced a unique molecular identifier onto each TCR beta cDNA molecule. Each sample yielded at least 2.5 million CDR3-containing paired-end reads. First-strand cDNA was synthesized from all RNA with the Mint cDNA synthesis kit, primed by a TRBC-specific oligonucleotide. Following uracil-DNA glycosylase treatment, a first 18-cycle PCR with universal primers M1SS and BC2_uni_R was performed on all cDNA. In the authors' own workflow: Each sample was normalized by randomly selecting 1 million high-quality reads, each carrying a distinct molecular identifier. Instead of being binned into consensus sequences, reads that shared molecular identifiers were thrown out. MiTCR, set to a Q25 quality threshold and the strictest error-elimination algorithm, was used for CDR3 identification, clonotype clustering and error correction. A nonparametric unseen species model with Euler transformation was used to estimate a lower bound on total TCR beta diversity. Using fastp at Q25 and MiXCR, TCRdb reprocessed the public reads and kept productive beta chains. Records with the same CDR3 protein are collapsed into one entry carrying the most frequent genes and DNA. The authors' filters were not applied to this entry. Across this sample there are some 1.4 million distinct CDR3 sequences, with about 40% seen only once. 7.9% of the sample goes to the ten largest clones.

This sample stems from a study of blood T cells in healthy people across ages (dated by TCRdb to between 2014 and 2016). Turning to the overall study: Template switching captured roughly one uniquely barcoded TCR beta cDNA molecule per two T cells in model experiments. The study measured age-related changes in TCR beta repertoire diversity using deep sequencing normalized with unique cDNA molecular identifiers. The donors were divided into four age groups: young (average around 16 years), middle-aged (over 35), aged (roughly 66) and long-lived (nearly 85). To avoid experimental bias, donors of different ages were randomly spread across the sequencing lanes. Two additional independent replicas of 1 million unique cDNA reads from the same blood draw were analyzed for two donors (one aged 18 to 30 and one aged 80 or older).

The study at large found these results: As age increased, observed TCR beta diversity per million T cells dropped in a roughly linear way, and a significant reduction was already evident by age around 41. Compared with the aged group, more naive CD4+ T cells, fewer expanded clones and increased TCR diversity were shown by the long-lived group, suggesting age selection. Observed TCR beta diversity correlated strongly with the percentage of naive T cells measured by flow cytometry. Because the CMV infection status of the donors was unknown, age-related changes in expanded clonotypes may potentially have been confounded. Bulk unsorted PBMC profiling prevented conclusive comparison of naive and antigen-experienced compartments. Estimates of total diversity from one million sequenced T cells were regarded as lower bounds and underestimates.

Taken from the germline V gene (reference sequence), the CDR1 and CDR2 loops are GTSNPN and SVGIG. From its cysteine to its phenylalanine, the CDR3 spans 13 amino acids. The kept DNA is CDR3 alone, 39 bases in frame from the first base. The trim is 1 base for V and 3 bases for J, with a gap of 10 bases between the germline ends. The sequencing input was blood. The rearranged chain carries TRBV30 and TRBJ2-7; the D gene is unclear. The origin of this receptor is a woman aged 18 to 35 in good health. Read as DNA, the sequence is TGTGCCTGGAGTGCTGGGCAGATCTACGAGCAGTACTTC. Protein translation: CAWSAGQIYEQYF.